Listed below are T cell receptor beta chains from one sample, sequenced in a study of T cell responses to AZD1222 COVID-19 vaccine. Produced via immunoSEQ multiplex PCR; TCRdb's table is partial and in-frame only. The table shows under 200,000 clones, with roughly 91% occurring only once. Sequenced material: peripheral blood, taken 28 days after the second AZD1222 dose. Receptor source: an adult who received the AZD1222 COVID-19 vaccine. The CDR3 runs from the conserved cysteine through the conserved F or W. The D gene is left open where the match is weak. Only some rows state a clone size, as once, few, many or a class for expanded clones.

abundance: -; d_gene: TRBD1; v_gene: TRBV29-1; j_gene: TRBJ2-7; CDR3aa: CSVEYGTETIYEQYF; CDR3nt: TGCAGCGTTGAGTACGGGACAGAAACCATCTACGAGCAGTACTTC
abundance: -; d_gene: TRBD1; v_gene: TRBV5-6; j_gene: TRBJ1-2; CDR3aa: CASSPTGAKGYTF; CDR3nt: TGTGCCAGCAGCCCGACAGGGGCCAAGGGCTACACCTTC
abundance: -; d_gene: -; v_gene: TRBV5-8; j_gene: TRBJ1-5; CDR3aa: CASSQDSNQPQHF; CDR3nt: TGTGCCAGCAGCCAGGACAGCAATCAGCCCCAGCATTTT
abundance: -; d_gene: TRBD1; v_gene: TRBV7-8; j_gene: TRBJ1-2; CDR3aa: CASSPTGSGGYGYTF; CDR3nt: TGTGCCAGCAGCCCAACGGGGTCAGGGGGATATGGCTACACCTTC
abundance: -; d_gene: -; v_gene: TRBV7-2; j_gene: TRBJ2-7; CDR3aa: CASSSGTPPTEQYF; CDR3nt: TGTGCCAGCAGCTCGGGGACACCTCCCACCGAGCAGTACTTC
abundance: few; d_gene: TRBD1; v_gene: TRBV28; j_gene: TRBJ2-7; CDR3aa: CASRDRAYEQYF; CDR3nt: TGTGCCAGCCGGGACAGGGCCTACGAGCAGTACTTC
abundance: -; d_gene: -; v_gene: TRBV28; j_gene: TRBJ2-1; CDR3aa: CASSLTDYEQFF; CDR3nt: TGTGCCAGCAGTTTAACCGATTATGAGCAGTTCTTC
abundance: -; d_gene: TRBD2; v_gene: TRBV9; j_gene: TRBJ2-1; CDR3aa: CASSVASGSSGQFF; CDR3nt: TGTGCCAGCAGCGTTGCTAGCGGGAGTAGTGGGCAGTTCTTC
abundance: -; d_gene: -; v_gene: TRBV2; j_gene: TRBJ1-1; CDR3aa: CASSEGSIKTEAFF; CDR3nt: TGTGCCAGCAGTGAAGGGAGCATTAAAACTGAAGCTTTCTTT
abundance: -; d_gene: TRBD2; v_gene: TRBV9; j_gene: TRBJ2-1; CDR3aa: CASSVEGLAVSYNEQFF; CDR3nt: TGTGCCAGCAGCGTAGAAGGACTAGCGGTCTCCTACAATGAGCAGTTCTTC
abundance: once; d_gene: -; v_gene: TRBV3-1/TRBV3-2; j_gene: TRBJ2-2; CDR3aa: CASSHLRGGELFF; CDR3nt: TGTGCCAGCAGCCATCTAAGGGGCGGGGAGCTGTTTTTT
abundance: -; d_gene: TRBD1; v_gene: TRBV5-1; j_gene: TRBJ1-1; CDR3aa: CASSLGTGGLSEAFF; CDR3nt: TGCGCCAGCAGCTTGGGGACAGGGGGCTTGTCTGAAGCTTTCTTT
abundance: few; d_gene: TRBD1; v_gene: TRBV5-1; j_gene: TRBJ1-4; CDR3aa: CASSRNRGTNEKLFF; CDR3nt: TGCGCCAGCAGCCGCAACAGGGGAACTAATGAAAAACTGTTTTTT
abundance: -; d_gene: -; v_gene: TRBV6-5; j_gene: TRBJ2-1; CDR3aa: CASSYGGFGNEQFF; CDR3nt: TGTGCCAGCAGTTACGGGGGGTTTGGAAATGAGCAGTTCTTC
abundance: -; d_gene: -; v_gene: TRBV7-9; j_gene: TRBJ2-7; CDR3aa: CASSLAAIREQYF; CDR3nt: TGTGCCAGCAGCTTAGCGGCTATCAGGGAGCAGTACTTC
abundance: -; d_gene: -; v_gene: TRBV20-1; j_gene: TRBJ2-7; CDR3aa: CSARPRPEQYF; CDR3nt: TGCAGTGCTAGGCCGCGTCCCGAGCAGTACTTC
abundance: -; d_gene: -; v_gene: TRBV12-3/TRBV12-4; j_gene: TRBJ2-3; CDR3aa: CASSFGSTDTQYF; CDR3nt: TGTGCCAGCAGTTTCGGAAGCACAGATACGCAGTATTTT
abundance: -; d_gene: -; v_gene: TRBV30; j_gene: TRBJ2-2; CDR3aa: CAWSENYLELFF; CDR3nt: TGTGCCTGGAGTGAGAACTACCTGGAGCTGTTTTTT
abundance: -; d_gene: TRBD1; v_gene: TRBV30; j_gene: TRBJ1-2; CDR3aa: CAWSREPGQRNYGYTF; CDR3nt: TGTGCCTGGAGTCGGGAACCGGGACAGAGAAACTATGGCTACACCTTC
abundance: -; d_gene: TRBD1; v_gene: TRBV19; j_gene: TRBJ1-1; CDR3aa: CASRDREAAEAEAFF; CDR3nt: TGTGCCAGTAGAGACAGGGAAGCGGCGGAAGCTGAAGCTTTCTTT
abundance: -; d_gene: TRBD1; v_gene: TRBV30; j_gene: TRBJ2-7; CDR3aa: CAWSSGGYEQYF; CDR3nt: TGTGCCTGGAGTTCAGGGGGCTACGAGCAGTACTTC
abundance: -; d_gene: TRBD2; v_gene: TRBV7-2; j_gene: TRBJ2-1; CDR3aa: CASTLGAGGRSSYNEQFF; CDR3nt: TGTGCCAGCACCCTGGGGGCGGGAGGGCGGAGCTCCTACAATGAGCAGTTCTTC
abundance: -; d_gene: TRBD1; v_gene: TRBV4-2; j_gene: TRBJ2-7; CDR3aa: CASSQVGQGASYEQYF; CDR3nt: TGTGCCAGCAGCCAAGTGGGGCAGGGGGCGTCCTACGAGCAGTACTTC
abundance: -; d_gene: TRBD2; v_gene: TRBV4-1; j_gene: TRBJ2-1; CDR3aa: CASSQDRASGYNEQFF; CDR3nt: TGCGCCAGCAGCCAAGATAGGGCTAGCGGATACAATGAGCAGTTCTTC
abundance: -; d_gene: TRBD1; v_gene: TRBV10-3; j_gene: TRBJ2-1; CDR3aa: CAISADRGHLGEQFF; CDR3nt: TGTGCCATCAGTGCCGATAGGGGGCATCTGGGGGAGCAGTTCTTC
abundance: -; d_gene: -; v_gene: TRBV2; j_gene: TRBJ1-2; CDR3aa: CAIKDGGYYGYTF; CDR3nt: TGTGCCATAAAGGACGGCGGATACTATGGCTACACCTTC
abundance: -; d_gene: -; v_gene: TRBV2; j_gene: TRBJ1-4; CDR3aa: CARLSSTNEKLFF; CDR3nt: TGTGCCAGGTTATCGTCAACTAATGAAAAACTGTTTTTT